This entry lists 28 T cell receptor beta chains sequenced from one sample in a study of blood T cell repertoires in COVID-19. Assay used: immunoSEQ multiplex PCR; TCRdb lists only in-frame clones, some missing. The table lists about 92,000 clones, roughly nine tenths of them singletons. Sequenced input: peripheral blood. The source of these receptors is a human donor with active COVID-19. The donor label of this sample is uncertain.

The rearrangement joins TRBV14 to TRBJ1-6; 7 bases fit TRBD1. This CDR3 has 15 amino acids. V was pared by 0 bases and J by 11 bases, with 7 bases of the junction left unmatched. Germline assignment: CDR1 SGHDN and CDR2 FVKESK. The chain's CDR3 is CASSQDQVRGAPLHF. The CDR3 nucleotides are TGTGCCAGCAGCCAAGATCAAGTCAGGGGGGCACCCCTCCACTTT.

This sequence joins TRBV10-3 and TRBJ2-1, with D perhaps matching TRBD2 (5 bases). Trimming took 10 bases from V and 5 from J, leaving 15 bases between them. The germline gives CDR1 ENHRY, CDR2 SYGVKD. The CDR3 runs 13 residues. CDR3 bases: TGTGCCACCCTTTGGACTCTCAACAATGAGCAGTTCTTC. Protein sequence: CATLWTLNNEQFF.

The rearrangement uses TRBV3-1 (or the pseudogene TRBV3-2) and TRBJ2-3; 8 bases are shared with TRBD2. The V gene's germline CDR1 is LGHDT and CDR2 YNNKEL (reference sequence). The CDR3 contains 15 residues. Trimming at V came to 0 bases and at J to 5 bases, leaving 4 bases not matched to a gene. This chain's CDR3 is CASSQDGGAGDTQYF. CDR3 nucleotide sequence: TGTGCCAGCAGCCAAGACGGGGGGGCAGGAGATACGCAGTATTTT.

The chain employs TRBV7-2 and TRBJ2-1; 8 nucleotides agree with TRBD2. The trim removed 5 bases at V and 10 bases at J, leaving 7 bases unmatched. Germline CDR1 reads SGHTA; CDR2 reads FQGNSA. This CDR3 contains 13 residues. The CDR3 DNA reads TGTGCCAGCAGCCCAAACCCTAGCGGGGAGCAGTTCTTC. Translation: CASSPNPSGEQFF.

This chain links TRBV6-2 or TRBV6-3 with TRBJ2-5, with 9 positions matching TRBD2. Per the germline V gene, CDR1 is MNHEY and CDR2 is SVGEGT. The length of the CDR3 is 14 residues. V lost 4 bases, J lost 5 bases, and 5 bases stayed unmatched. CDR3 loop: CASSFRLAGETQYF. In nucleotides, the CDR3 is TGTGCCAGCAGTTTCAGGCTAGCGGGGGAGACCCAGTACTTC.

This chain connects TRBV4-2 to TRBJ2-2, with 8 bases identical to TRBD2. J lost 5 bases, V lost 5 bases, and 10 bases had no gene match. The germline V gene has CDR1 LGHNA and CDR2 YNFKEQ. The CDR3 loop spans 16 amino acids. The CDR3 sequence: CASSDNRGGGTGELFF. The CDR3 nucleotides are TGTGCCAGCAGCGACAACCGGGGGGGCGGAACCGGGGAGCTGTTTTTT.

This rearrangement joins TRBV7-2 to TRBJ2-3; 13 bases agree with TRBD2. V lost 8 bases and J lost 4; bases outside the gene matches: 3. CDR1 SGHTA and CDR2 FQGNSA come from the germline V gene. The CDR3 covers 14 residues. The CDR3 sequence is CASGLAGAADTQYF. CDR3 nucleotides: TGTGCCAGCGGACTAGCGGGGGCAGCAGATACGCAGTATTTT.

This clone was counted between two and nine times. CDR3 DNA sequence: TGTGCCAGCACTTGGGCCGGGACAGGGGTAGAGACCCAGTACTTC. It specifies CASTWAGTGVETQYF. The genes are TRBV7-2 and TRBJ2-5, with 10 bases identical to TRBD1. The CDR3 consists of 15 residues. Unmatched junction bases numbered 9, after V lost 7 bases and J lost 4 bases. Germline V gene lookup returns CDR1 SGHTA and CDR2 FQGNSA.

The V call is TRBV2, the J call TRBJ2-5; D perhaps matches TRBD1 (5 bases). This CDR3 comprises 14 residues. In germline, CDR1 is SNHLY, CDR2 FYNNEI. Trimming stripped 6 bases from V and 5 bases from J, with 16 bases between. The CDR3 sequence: CASSLDSFGETQYF. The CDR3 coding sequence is TGTGCCAGCAGCCTCGACAGTTTCGGGGAGACCCAGTACTTC.

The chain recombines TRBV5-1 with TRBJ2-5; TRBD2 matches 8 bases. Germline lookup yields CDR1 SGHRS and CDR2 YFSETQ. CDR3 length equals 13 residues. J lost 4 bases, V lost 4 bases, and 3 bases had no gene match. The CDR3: CASSRSGGETQYF. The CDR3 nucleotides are TGCGCCAGCAGCAGGAGCGGGGGAGAGACCCAGTACTTC.

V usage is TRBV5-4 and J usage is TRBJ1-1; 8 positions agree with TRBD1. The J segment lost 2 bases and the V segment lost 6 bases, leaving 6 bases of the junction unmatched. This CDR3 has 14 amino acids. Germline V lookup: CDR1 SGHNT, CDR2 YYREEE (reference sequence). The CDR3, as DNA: TGTGCCAGCACCAGGGACAGGAGCAACACTGAAGCTTTCTTT. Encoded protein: CASTRDRSNTEAFF. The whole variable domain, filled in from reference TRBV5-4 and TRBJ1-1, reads ETGVTQSPTHLIKTRGQQVTLRCSSQSGHNTVSWYQQALGQGPQFIFQYYREEENGRGNFPPRFSGLQFPNYSSELNVNALELDDSALYLCASTRDRSNTEAFFGQGTRLTVV.

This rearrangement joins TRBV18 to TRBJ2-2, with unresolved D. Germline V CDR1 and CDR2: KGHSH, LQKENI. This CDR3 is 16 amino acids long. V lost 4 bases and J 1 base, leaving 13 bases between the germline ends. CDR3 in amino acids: CASSLLGSVNTGELFF. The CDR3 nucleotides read TGTGCCAGCTCACTTCTGGGCTCGGTGAACACCGGGGAGCTGTTTTTT.

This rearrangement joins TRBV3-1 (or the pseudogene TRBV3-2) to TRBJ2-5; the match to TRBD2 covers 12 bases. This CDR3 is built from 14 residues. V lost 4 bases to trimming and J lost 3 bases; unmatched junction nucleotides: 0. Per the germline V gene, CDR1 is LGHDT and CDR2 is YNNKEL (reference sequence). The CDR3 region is CASSRTSGEETQYF. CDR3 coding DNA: TGTGCCAGCAGCCGGACTAGCGGGGAAGAGACCCAGTACTTC.

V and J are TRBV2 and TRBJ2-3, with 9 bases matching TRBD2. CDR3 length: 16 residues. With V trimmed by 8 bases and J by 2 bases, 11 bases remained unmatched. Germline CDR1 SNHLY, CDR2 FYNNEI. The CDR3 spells CASLFSSGTSTDTQYF. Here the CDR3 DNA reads TGTGCCAGCCTTTTTTCTAGCGGGACCTCCACAGATACGCAGTATTTT. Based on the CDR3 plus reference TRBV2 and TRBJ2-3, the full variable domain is EPEVTQTPSHQVTQMGQEVILRCVPISNHLYFYWYRQILGQKVEFLVSFYNNEISEKSEIFDDQFSVERPDGSNFTLKIRSTKLEDSAMYFCASLFSSGTSTDTQYFGPGTRLTVL.

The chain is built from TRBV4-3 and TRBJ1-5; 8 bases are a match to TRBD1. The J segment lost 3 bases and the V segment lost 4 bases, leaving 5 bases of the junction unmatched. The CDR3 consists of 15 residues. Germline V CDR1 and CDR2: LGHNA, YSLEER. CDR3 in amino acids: CASSPGQGINQPQHF. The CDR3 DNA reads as TGCGCCAGCAGCCCTGGACAGGGAATCAATCAGCCCCAGCATTTT.

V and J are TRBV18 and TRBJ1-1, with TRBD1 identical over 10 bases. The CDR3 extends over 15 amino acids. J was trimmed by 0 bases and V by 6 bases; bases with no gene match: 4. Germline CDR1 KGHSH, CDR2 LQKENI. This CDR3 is CASSRGQGLNTEAFF. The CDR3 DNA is TGTGCCAGCTCGCGGGGACAGGGGCTGAACACTGAAGCTTTCTTT.

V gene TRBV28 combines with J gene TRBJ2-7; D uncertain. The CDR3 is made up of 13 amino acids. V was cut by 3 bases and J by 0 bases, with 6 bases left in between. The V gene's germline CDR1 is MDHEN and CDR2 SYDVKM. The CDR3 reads CASSFQDSYEQYF. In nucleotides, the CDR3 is TGTGCCAGCAGTTTCCAGGACTCCTACGAGCAGTACTTC.

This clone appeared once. In nucleotides, the CDR3 is TGTGCCAGCAGCTTCATGGGACAGTCCAATGAGCAGTTCTTC. Translating gives CASSFMGQSNEQFF. The J gene is TRBJ2-1, the V gene TRBV7-9, with 7 bases lining up with TRBD1. Germline V lookup: CDR1 SEHNR, CDR2 FQNEAQ (reference sequence). The V and J ends lost 3 bases and 6 bases, in that order; junction bases with no gene match: 5. The CDR3 spans 14 residues. The whole variable domain, filled in from reference TRBV7-9 and TRBJ2-1, reads DTGVSQNPRHKITKRGQNVTFRCDPISEHNRLYWYRQTLGQGPEFLTYFQNEAQLEKSRLLSDRFSAERPKGSFSTLEIQRTEQGDSAMYLCASSFMGQSNEQFFGPGTRLTVL.

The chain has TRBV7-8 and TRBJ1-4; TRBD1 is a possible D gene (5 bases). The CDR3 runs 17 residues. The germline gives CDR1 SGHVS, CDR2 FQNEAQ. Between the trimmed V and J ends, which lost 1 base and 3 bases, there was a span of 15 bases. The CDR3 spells CASSLGVRRQSNEKLFF. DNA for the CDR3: TGTGCCAGCAGCTTAGGAGTGAGAAGACAGTCTAATGAAAAACTGTTTTTT.

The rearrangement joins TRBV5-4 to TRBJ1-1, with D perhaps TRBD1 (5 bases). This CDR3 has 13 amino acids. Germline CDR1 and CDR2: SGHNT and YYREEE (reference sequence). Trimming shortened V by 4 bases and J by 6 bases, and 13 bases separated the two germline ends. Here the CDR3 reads CASSPSLGPEAFF. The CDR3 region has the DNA TGTGCCAGCAGCCCGAGTCTGGGGCCTGAAGCTTTCTTT.

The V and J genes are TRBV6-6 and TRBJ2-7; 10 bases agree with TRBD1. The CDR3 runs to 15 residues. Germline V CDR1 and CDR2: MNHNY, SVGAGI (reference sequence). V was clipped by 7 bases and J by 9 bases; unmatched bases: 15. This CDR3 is CASTPRGTGEAVQYF. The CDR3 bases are TGTGCCAGCACCCCCCGTGGGACAGGGGAGGCTGTGCAGTACTTC.

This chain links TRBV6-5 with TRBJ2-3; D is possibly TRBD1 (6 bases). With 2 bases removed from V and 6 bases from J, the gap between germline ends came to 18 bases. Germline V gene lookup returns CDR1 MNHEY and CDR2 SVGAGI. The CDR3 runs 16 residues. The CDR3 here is CASSYNWAGVRDTQYF. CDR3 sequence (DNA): TGTGCCAGCAGTTACAATTGGGCAGGGGTCCGGGATACGCAGTATTTT.

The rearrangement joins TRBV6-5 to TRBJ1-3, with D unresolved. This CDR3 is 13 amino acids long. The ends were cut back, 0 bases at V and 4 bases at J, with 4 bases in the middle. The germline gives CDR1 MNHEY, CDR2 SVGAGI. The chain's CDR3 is CASSYSRGNTIYF. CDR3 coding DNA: TGTGCCAGCAGTTACTCGCGAGGAAACACCATATATTTT.

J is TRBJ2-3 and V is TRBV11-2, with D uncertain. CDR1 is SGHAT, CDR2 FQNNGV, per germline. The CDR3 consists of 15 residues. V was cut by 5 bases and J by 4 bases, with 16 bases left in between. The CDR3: CASSPTPTAADTQYF. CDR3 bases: TGTGCCAGCAGCCCAACACCCACGGCGGCAGATACGCAGTATTTT.

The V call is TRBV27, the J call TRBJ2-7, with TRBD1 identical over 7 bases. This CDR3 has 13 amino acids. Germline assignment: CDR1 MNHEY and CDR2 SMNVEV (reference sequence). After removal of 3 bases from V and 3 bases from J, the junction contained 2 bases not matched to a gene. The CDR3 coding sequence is TGTGCCAGCAGTTTCCGGGACAGCTACGAGCAGTACTTC. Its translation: CASSFRDSYEQYF.

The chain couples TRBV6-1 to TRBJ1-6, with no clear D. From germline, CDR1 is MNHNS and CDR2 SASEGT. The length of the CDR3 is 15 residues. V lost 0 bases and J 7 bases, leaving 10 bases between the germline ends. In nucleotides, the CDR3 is TGTGCCAGCAGTGAAGCGGGTAGCATGAATTCACCCCTCCACTTT. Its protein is CASSEAGSMNSPLHF.

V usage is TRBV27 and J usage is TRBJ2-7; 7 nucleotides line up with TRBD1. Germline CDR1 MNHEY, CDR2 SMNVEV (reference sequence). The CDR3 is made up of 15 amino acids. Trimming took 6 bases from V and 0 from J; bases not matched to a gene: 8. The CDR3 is CASRPDRAYSYEQYF. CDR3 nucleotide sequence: TGTGCCAGCAGGCCAGACAGGGCCTACTCCTACGAGCAGTACTTC.

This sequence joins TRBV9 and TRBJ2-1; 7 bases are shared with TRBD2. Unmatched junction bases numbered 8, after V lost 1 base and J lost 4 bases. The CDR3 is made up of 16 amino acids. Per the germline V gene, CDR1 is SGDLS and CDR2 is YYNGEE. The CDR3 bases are TGTGCCAGCAGCGTACAGGCTAGCGGAGGGTACAATGAGCAGTTCTTC. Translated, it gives CASSVQASGGYNEQFF.